This is a list of T cell receptor beta chains from one sample in a study of Graves' ophthalmopathy and Graves' hyperthyroidism. TCRdb re-called the multiplex PCR reads through MiXCR, storing one row per CDR3 protein. The sample includes 300,000 to 400,000 distinct CDR3 sequences, 15% to 20% of them seen just once. Input material: peripheral blood. The receptor set was obtained from an adult man with Graves' ophthalmopathy. Each CDR3 is given with its conserved first and last residue. D genes are given only for firm matches. Some rows mark clone size as missing; the rest say once, few, many or name a class of expanded clone.

size: many
D: NA
J: TRBJ2-6
V: TRBV27
CDR3: CASSEGTNSGANVLTF
DNA: TGTGCCAGCAGTGAGGGGACGAACTCTGGGGCCAACGTCCTGACTTTC

size: many
D: TRBD2
J: TRBJ2-7
V: TRBV20-1
CDR3: CSASSGTSSYEQYF
DNA: TGCAGTGCTAGTAGCGGGACTAGTTCCTACGAGCAGTACTTC

size: NA
D: NA
J: TRBJ2-7
V: TRBV6-2/TRBV6-3
CDR3: CASSQVGAEQYF
DNA: TGTGCCAGCAGCCAAGTGGGGGCCGAGCAGTACTTC

size: many
D: NA
J: TRBJ2-5
V: TRBV20-1
CDR3: CSAQTGGHQETQYF
DNA: TGCAGTGCCCAGACTGGGGGGCATCAAGAGACCCAGTACTTC

size: many
D: NA
J: TRBJ1-2
V: TRBV6-1
CDR3: CASSGRTATVGYTF
DNA: TGTGCCAGCAGTGGCCGGACAGCCACCGTGGGCTACACCTTC

size: NA
D: NA
J: TRBJ1-1
V: TRBV2
CDR3: CASSLSGVTEAFF
DNA: TGTGCCAGCAGTCTCTCGGGCGTGACTGAAGCTTTCTTT

size: many
D: NA
J: TRBJ1-1
V: TRBV11-2
CDR3: CASSAQVMNTEAFF
DNA: TGTGCCAGCAGCGCTCAGGTCATGAACACTGAAGCTTTCTTT

size: many
D: NA
J: TRBJ2-7
V: TRBV28
CDR3: CASHQGGGEQYF
DNA: TGTGCCAGCCACCAGGGGGGGGGGGAGCAGTACTTC

size: many
D: TRBD1
J: TRBJ1-2
V: TRBV2
CDR3: CASSAQRDRALGVYGYTF
DNA: TGTGCCAGCAGTGCCCAGCGGGACAGGGCCTTGGGTGTCTATGGCTACACCTTC

size: NA
D: NA
J: TRBJ2-7
V: TRBV2
CDR3: CASSGAGEGGSYEQYF
DNA: TGTGCCAGCAGTGGGGCGGGAGAAGGGGGCTCCTACGAGCAGTACTTC

size: many
D: NA
J: TRBJ1-1
V: TRBV6-2/TRBV6-3
CDR3: CASSIIRGDTEAFF
DNA: TGTGCCAGCAGCATAATCCGTGGGGACACTGAAGCTTTCTTT

size: many
D: TRBD2
J: TRBJ2-7
V: TRBV6-5
CDR3: CASKRGRNDEQYF
DNA: TGTGCCAGCAAGCGGGGGCGGAACGACGAGCAGTACTTC

size: many
D: NA
J: TRBJ2-2
V: TRBV11-1
CDR3: CASSSGVGELFF
DNA: TGTGCCAGCAGCTCAGGGGTCGGGGAGCTGTTTTTT

size: many
D: NA
J: TRBJ2-5
V: TRBV20-1
CDR3: CSARGREDWETQYF
DNA: TGCAGTGCTAGAGGCAGGGAAGACTGGGAGACCCAGTACTTC

size: many
D: TRBD1
J: TRBJ1-1
V: TRBV29-1
CDR3: CSVEDFGTDTEAFF
DNA: TGCAGCGTTGAGGATTTCGGGACAGACACTGAAGCTTTCTTT

size: many
D: NA
J: TRBJ2-6
V: TRBV6-1
CDR3: CASLTIGGAGANVLTF
DNA: TGTGCCAGTCTGACAATCGGGGGCGCCGGGGCCAACGTCCTGACTTTC

size: NA
D: NA
J: TRBJ2-5
V: TRBV6-1
CDR3: CASSEAEGPETQYF
DNA: TGTGCCAGCAGTGAAGCTGAGGGCCCAGAGACCCAGTACTTC

size: many
D: TRBD1
J: TRBJ1-1
V: TRBV20-1
CDR3: CSASDTGTVNTEAFF
DNA: TGCAGTGCTTCCGATACCGGGACAGTGAACACTGAAGCTTTCTTT

size: many
D: TRBD1
J: TRBJ1-5
V: TRBV6-2/TRBV6-3
CDR3: CASTRGDRDQPQHF
DNA: TGTGCCAGCACCCGAGGGGACAGAGATCAGCCCCAGCATTTT

size: many
D: NA
J: TRBJ2-5
V: TRBV7-9
CDR3: CASSPSLRAEETQYF
DNA: TGTGCCAGCAGCCCCTCCCTCCGGGCAGAAGAGACCCAGTACTTC

size: many
D: TRBD2
J: TRBJ2-5
V: TRBV28
CDR3: CASRPPGLQETQYF
DNA: TGTGCCAGCAGGCCTCCGGGACTACAAGAGACCCAGTACTTC

size: many
D: TRBD1
J: TRBJ1-2
V: TRBV6-1
CDR3: CASSSRGLLYGYTF
DNA: TGTGCCAGCAGCTCCAGGGGGCTTCTGTATGGCTACACCTTC

size: many
D: TRBD1
J: TRBJ2-5
V: TRBV7-2
CDR3: CASSSTGDKETQYF
DNA: TGTGCCAGCAGCTCCACAGGGGATAAAGAGACCCAGTACTTC

size: NA
D: TRBD2
J: TRBJ2-7
V: TRBV6-4
CDR3: CASSRLAGVSWSYEQYF
DNA: TGTGCCAGCAGTCGCCTAGCGGGAGTCTCTTGGTCCTACGAGCAGTACTTC

size: many
D: TRBD1
J: TRBJ2-7
V: TRBV13
CDR3: CASSQGDSSYEQYF
DNA: TGTGCCAGCAGCCAGGGGGACAGCTCCTACGAGCAGTACTTC

size: many
D: NA
J: TRBJ2-5
V: TRBV15
CDR3: CATSRDRAEETQYF
DNA: TGTGCCACCAGCAGAGATAGGGCGGAAGAGACCCAGTACTTC

size: many
D: TRBD2
J: TRBJ2-7
V: TRBV5-1
CDR3: CASSFLRRSGGAYEQYF
DNA: TGCGCCAGCAGCTTCCTGAGGAGGAGCGGGGGGGCTTACGAGCAGTACTTC

size: NA
D: NA
J: TRBJ1-5
V: TRBV6-1
CDR3: CASSEASVAWAQHF
DNA: TGTGCCAGCAGTGAAGCGTCAGTGGCCTGGGCCCAGCATTTT